The rows below give T cell receptor beta chains drawn from one sample of a study of blood T cells in healthy people across ages. TCRdb reanalysed the 5' RACE reads using MiXCR and keeps one entry per CDR3 protein. Of about 680,000 distinct CDR3 sequences in the sample, 45% to 50% were seen once. Sequenced sample: blood. These receptor sequences come from a woman aged 55-69 years in good health. The CDR3 runs from the conserved cysteine through the conserved F or W. Fields, in order: J gene, clone size, V gene, D gene, CDR3 protein, CDR3 DNA. D genes are given only for firm matches. Size tells how often a clone was seen (once, few, many) or the class of an expanded clone, and some rows leave it out.

TRBJ2-4	few	TRBV27	.	CASSSFRDPQQYF	TGTGCCAGCAGTTCCTTCCGGGACCCCCAGCAGTACTTC
TRBJ2-1	.	TRBV3-1	TRBD2	CASSQVRLASNEQFF	TGTGCCAGCAGCCAGGTCCGACTAGCAAGCAATGAGCAGTTCTTC
TRBJ1-2	.	TRBV5-1	TRBD1	CASRPDRSGYGYTF	TGCGCCAGCAGACCGGACAGGAGCGGCTATGGCTACACCTTC
TRBJ2-5	once	TRBV3-1	.	CASSRAQAETQYF	TGTGCCAGCAGCCGAGCGCAGGCGGAGACCCAGTACTTC
TRBJ2-7	.	TRBV20-1	.	CSARDLLPNEQYF	TGCAGTGCTAGAGATCTACTGCCCAATGAGCAGTACTTC
TRBJ1-5	.	TRBV29-1	.	CSVGTGKRNQPQHF	TGCAGCGTTGGAACAGGGAAGCGCAATCAGCCCCAGCATTTT
TRBJ2-2	.	TRBV7-2	.	CASRGGRQASTGELFF	TGTGCCAGCAGGGGGGGAAGACAGGCGAGCACCGGGGAGCTGTTTTTT
TRBJ2-7	few	TRBV7-2	TRBD1	CASSLVVTGAQRVYF	TGTGCCAGCAGCTTAGTAGTTACAGGGGCGCAACGGGTGTACTTC
TRBJ1-6	few	TRBV18	TRBD1	CASSPGESGGSPLHF	TGTGCCAGCTCACCAGGGGAATCAGGGGGATCACCCCTCCACTTT
TRBJ2-1	few	TRBV7-9	.	CASSLGVSPGSFIDEQFF	TGTGCCAGCAGCCTAGGGGTTAGCCCCGGGAGTTTTATCGATGAGCAGTTCTTC
TRBJ2-7	.	TRBV5-1	.	CASSVTASYEQYF	TGCGCCAGCAGCGTGACAGCTTCCTACGAGCAGTACTTC
TRBJ2-7	.	TRBV7-8	.	CASSFYPHSSYEQYF	TGTGCCAGCAGCTTTTACCCGCATAGTTCCTACGAGCAGTACTTC
TRBJ2-7	many	TRBV5-5	.	CASSLILRNSYEQYF	TGTGCCAGCAGCTTGATCCTGCGAAACTCCTACGAGCAGTACTTC
TRBJ1-4	once	TRBV30	.	CAGSVSGIEKLFF	TGTGCCGGGAGTGTGTCTGGGATAGAAAAACTGTTTTTT
TRBJ2-5	few	TRBV5-1	TRBD2	CASSFLFSTPGLSQETQYF	TGCGCCAGCAGCTTCCTCTTTTCTACGCCGGGACTATCTCAAGAGACCCAGTACTTC